This note documents a single T cell receptor beta chain sequence. Its antigen is unidentified. Noted treatment: 15 to 20 received Ad26.COV2.S at low or high dose, single or two shots; 5 received placebo; per-sample allocation not given. The investigators took samples on day 63 after the first vaccine or placebo injection. This sample was included in a study of Ad26.COV2.S vaccination and SARS-CoV-2 variants. Across the study: The authors gave Ad26.COV2.S intramuscularly, either once or twice 56 days apart.

Method: immunoSEQ multiplex PCR; TCRdb's copy keeps in-frame clones and lacks some. This table holds around 450,000 clones, 85% to 90% found once. Study observations and caveats: Participants in the vaccine arm had higher spike-specific TCR breadth; placebo recipients had lower. Total T cell responses may have been underestimated by the TCR breadth and depth analyses.

CDR3 length: 15 amino acids. CDR1 is LGHDT, CDR2 YNNKEL, per germline (reference sequence). The V and J ends lost 3 bases and 0 bases respectively, with 12 bases between them. The specimen was peripheral blood, collected in a trial of Ad26.COV2.S vaccine versus placebo. The chain uses TRBV3-1 (or the pseudogene TRBV3-2) and TRBJ2-7; D is tentatively TRBD1 or TRBD2 (5 bases each). The TCR sequence derives from a person aged 18-65 years who received the Ad26.COV2.S COVID-19 vaccine or a placebo. The CDR3 reads CASSQGRTYSYEQYF. CDR3 nucleotides: TGTGCCAGCAGCCAGGGACGGACTTACTCCTACGAGCAGTACTTC.